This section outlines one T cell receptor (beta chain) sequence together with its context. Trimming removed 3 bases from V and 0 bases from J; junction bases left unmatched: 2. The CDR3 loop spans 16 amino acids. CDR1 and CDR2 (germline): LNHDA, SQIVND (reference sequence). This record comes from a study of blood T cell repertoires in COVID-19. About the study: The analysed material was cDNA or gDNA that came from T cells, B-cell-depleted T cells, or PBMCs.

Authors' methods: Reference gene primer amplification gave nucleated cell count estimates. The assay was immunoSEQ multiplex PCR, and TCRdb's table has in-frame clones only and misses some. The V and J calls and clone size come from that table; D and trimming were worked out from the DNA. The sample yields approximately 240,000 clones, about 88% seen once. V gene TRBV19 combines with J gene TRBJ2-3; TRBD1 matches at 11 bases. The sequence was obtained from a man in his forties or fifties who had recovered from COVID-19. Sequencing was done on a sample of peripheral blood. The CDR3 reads CASSMGTGGSTDTQYF. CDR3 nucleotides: TGTGCCAGTAGTATGGGGACAGGGGGAAGCACAGATACGCAGTATTTT.